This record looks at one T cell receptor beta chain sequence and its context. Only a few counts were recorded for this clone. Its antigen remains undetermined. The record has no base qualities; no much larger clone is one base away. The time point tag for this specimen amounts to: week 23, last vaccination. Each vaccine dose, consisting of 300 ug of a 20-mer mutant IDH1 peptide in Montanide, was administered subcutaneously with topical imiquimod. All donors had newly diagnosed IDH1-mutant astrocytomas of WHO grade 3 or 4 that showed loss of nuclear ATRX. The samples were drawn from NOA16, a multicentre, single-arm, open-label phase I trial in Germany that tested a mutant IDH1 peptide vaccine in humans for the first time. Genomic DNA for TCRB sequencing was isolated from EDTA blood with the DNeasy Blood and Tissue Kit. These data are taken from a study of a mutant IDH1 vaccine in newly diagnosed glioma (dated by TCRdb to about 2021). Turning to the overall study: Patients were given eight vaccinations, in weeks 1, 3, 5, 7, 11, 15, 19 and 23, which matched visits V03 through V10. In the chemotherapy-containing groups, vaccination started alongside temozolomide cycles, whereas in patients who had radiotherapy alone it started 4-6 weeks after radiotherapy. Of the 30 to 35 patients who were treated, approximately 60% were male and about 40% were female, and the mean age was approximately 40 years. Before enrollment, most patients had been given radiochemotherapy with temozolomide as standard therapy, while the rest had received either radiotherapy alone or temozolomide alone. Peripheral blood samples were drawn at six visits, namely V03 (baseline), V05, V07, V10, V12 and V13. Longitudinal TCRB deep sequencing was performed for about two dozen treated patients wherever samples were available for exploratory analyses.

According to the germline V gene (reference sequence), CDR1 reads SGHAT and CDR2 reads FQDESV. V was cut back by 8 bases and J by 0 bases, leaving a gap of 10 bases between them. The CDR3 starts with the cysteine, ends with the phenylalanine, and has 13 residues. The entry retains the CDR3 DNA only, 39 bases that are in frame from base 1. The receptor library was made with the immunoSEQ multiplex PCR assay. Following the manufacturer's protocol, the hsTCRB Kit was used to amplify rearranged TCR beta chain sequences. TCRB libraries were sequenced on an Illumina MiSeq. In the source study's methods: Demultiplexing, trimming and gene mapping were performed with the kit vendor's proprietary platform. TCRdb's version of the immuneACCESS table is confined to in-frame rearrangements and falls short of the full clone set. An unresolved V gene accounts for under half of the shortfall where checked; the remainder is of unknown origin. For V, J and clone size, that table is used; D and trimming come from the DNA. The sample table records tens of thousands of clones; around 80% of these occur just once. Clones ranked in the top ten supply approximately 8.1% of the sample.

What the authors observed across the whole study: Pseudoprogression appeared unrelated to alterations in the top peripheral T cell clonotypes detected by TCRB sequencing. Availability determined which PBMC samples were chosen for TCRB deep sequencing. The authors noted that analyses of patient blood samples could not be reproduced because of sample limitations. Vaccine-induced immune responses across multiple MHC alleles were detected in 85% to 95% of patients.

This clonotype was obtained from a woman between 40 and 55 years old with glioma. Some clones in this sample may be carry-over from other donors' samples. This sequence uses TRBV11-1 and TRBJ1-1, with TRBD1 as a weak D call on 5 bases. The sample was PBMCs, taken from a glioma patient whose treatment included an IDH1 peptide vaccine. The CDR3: CASRQNLNTEAFF. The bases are TGTGCCAGCCGACAGAATCTGAACACTGAAGCTTTCTTT.